Presented here are 24 T cell receptor beta chains from one specimen sequenced in a study of T cells in Graves' hyperthyroidism and ophthalmopathy (dated by TCRdb to between 2018 and 2021). Library creation used multiplex PCR. Sequencing took place on an Illumina HiSeq 2000. TCR beta CDR3 regions were amplified from RNA transcripts. The first round of RT-PCR for the TCR CDR3 was performed with the HTBI primer set and the Qiagen OneStep RT-PCR kit. TCRdb reprocessed the public reads (quality trimming at Q25 with fastp, clone calling with MiXCR) and kept in-frame beta chains. Identical CDR3 protein sequences are pooled into one entry, listed with their most common genes and DNA. The sample table records over 500,000 distinct CDR3 sequences; 40% to 50% of these occur just once. Around 47% of the sample lies in the top ten. The source material was peripheral blood or thyroid tissue (not recorded which). The receptor set was obtained from an adult woman with Graves' disease, either hyperthyroidism or ophthalmopathy (not recorded which).

The CDR3 region is CASSRGDTYEQYF. The DNA for the CDR3 is TGTGCCAGCAGCCGCGGTGACACCTACGAGCAGTACTTC. The chain employs TRBV7-9 and TRBJ2-7; D is uncertain. Germline CDR1 and CDR2: SEHNR and FQNEAQ (reference sequence). The CDR3 is 13 residues long. With 5 bases removed from V and 2 bases from J, the gap between germline ends came to 10 bases.

This clonotype was observed once. No DNA is shown, since the ends of the CDR3 on it are uncertain; the CDR3 is the one TCRdb lists. The rearrangement uses TRBV28 and TRBJ2-2; the table's D call, TRBD1, has no DNA check behind it. The CDR3 is 13 residues long, counting both termini. Per the germline V gene, CDR1 is MDHEN and CDR2 is SYDVKM. The CDR3 spells CASSLWDRGSCFF.

The chain couples TRBV15 to TRBJ1-2, with D tentatively TRBD1 (5 bases). The V gene's germline CDR1 is LNHNV and CDR2 YYDKDF (reference sequence). The CDR3 contains 15 residues. V shed 0 bases and J shed 8 bases, with 16 bases lying between them. CDR3 sequence: CATSRDPQGSGGYTF. The CDR3 region has the DNA TGTGCCACCAGCAGAGATCCTCAGGGTTCGGGGGGCTACACCTTC.

The chain couples TRBV20-1 to TRBJ1-2; D is unresolved. Germline V lookup: CDR1 DFQATT, CDR2 SNEGSKA (reference sequence). CDR3 length: 9 amino acids. The ends were cut back, 4 bases at V and 7 bases at J, with 4 bases in the middle. CDR3 in DNA: TGCAGTGCTACCAGTGGCTACACCTTC. It yields the protein CSATSGYTF.

The J gene is TRBJ1-5, the V gene TRBV20-1, with D perhaps matching TRBD1 (5 bases). The CDR3 is 12 amino acids. Germline CDR1 DFQATT, CDR2 SNEGSKA (reference sequence). CDR3 region: CSTGEGNQPQHF. For the CDR3, the DNA is TGCAGCACGGGGGAAGGCAATCAGCCCCAGCATTTT.

The V and J genes are TRBV29-1 and TRBJ2-5; no reliable D call. The CDR3 has 11 amino acids. The V gene's germline CDR1 is SQVTM and CDR2 ANQGSEA. The V end was cut by 5 bases, the J end by 5 bases, with 9 bases between. Here the CDR3 reads CSVLSGETQYF. The CDR3, as DNA: TGCAGCGTTCTCTCCGGGGAGACCCAGTACTTC.

This sequence joins TRBV15 and TRBJ1-2; TRBD1 agrees at 8 bases. Trimming removed 4 bases from V and 3 bases from J; junction bases left unmatched: 4. CDR1 is LNHNV and CDR2 is YYDKDF in the germline V gene (reference sequence). CDR3 length: 14 amino acids. CDR3 coding DNA: TGTGCCACCAGCATACCGACAGGGGACTATGGCTACACCTTC. This gives the protein CATSIPTGDYGYTF.

As to this clonotype: A read error is possible here, since a much larger clone lies one base away. V gene TRBV5-4 combines with J gene TRBJ2-5; D possibly corresponds to TRBD2 (5 bases). From germline, CDR1 is SGHNT and CDR2 YYREEE (reference sequence). CDR3 size: 14 residues. V shed 4 bases and J shed 7 bases, with 17 bases lying between them. Here the CDR3 DNA reads TGTGCCAGCAGCACCGGGAATACCTTTGCGACCCAGTACTTC. Protein: CASSTGNTFATQYF.

The sample holds many counts of this clonotype. The chain carries TRBV20-1 and TRBJ1-4; 8 bases are shared with TRBD1. The CDR3 totals 16 residues. With 3 bases clipped from V and 0 bases from J, the junction kept 6 bases outside the gene matches. In germline, CDR1 is DFQATT, CDR2 SNEGSKA (reference sequence). The CDR3 nucleotides read TGCAGTGCTAGTAGTTACAGGGGGGCAACTAATGAAAAACTGTTTTTT. This translates into CSASSYRGATNEKLFF.

The V gene is TRBV5-1, the J gene TRBJ2-7, with TRBD2 matching 12 bases. Unmatched junction bases numbered 12, after V lost 10 bases and J lost 7 bases. This CDR3 comprises 14 residues. Germline CDR1 and CDR2: SGHRS and YFSETQ. The CDR3 DNA is TGCGCCCCCGGACTAGCGGGACCGACGGAGGAGCAGTACTTC. Translating it yields CAPGLAGPTEEQYF.

V is TRBV12-3 or TRBV12-4 and J is TRBJ1-5; unclear D gene. Trimming removed 5 bases from V and 4 bases from J, with 12 bases in between. The CDR3 runs to 14 residues. CDR3 coding DNA: TGTGCCAGCAGTCCCATAGAGGAGAATCAGCCCCAGCATTTT. The encoded protein is CASSPIEENQPQHF.

V and J are TRBV7-3 and TRBJ2-7, with 7 bases identical to TRBD2. Germline-derived CDR1 and CDR2 are SGHTA and FQGTGA. The length of the CDR3 is 14 residues. V shed 5 bases, J shed 4 bases, and the junction held 8 bases outside the gene matches. The CDR3 DNA reads as TGTGCCAGCAGCCCCGACGGAGCGGGATACGAGCAGTACTTC. Its translation: CASSPDGAGYEQYF.

This clonotype was counted a few times. The chain employs TRBV28 and TRBJ1-1, with TRBD1 as a possible D gene (6 bases). Germline V gene lookup returns CDR1 MDHEN and CDR2 SYDVKM. The CDR3 runs 12 residues. Trimming left V 11 bases short and J 3 bases short, with 13 bases between. The CDR3 region is CAAARGDTEAFF. Written as DNA, the CDR3 is TGTGCCGCAGCAAGGGGGGACACTGAAGCTTTCTTT.

This clonotype was detected ten times or more. This chain links TRBV2 with TRBJ2-5, with 9 bases aligning to TRBD1. Germline V gene sequence: CDR1 SNHLY, CDR2 FYNNEI. Trimming at V came to 7 bases and at J to 2 bases, leaving 2 bases not matched to a gene. This CDR3 region has 13 residues. The CDR3 sequence: CASTGTGQETQYF. The CDR3 nucleotides are TGTGCCAGCACGGGGACAGGGCAAGAGACCCAGTACTTC.

This clonotype was recorded many times. The gene calls are TRBV2 and TRBJ2-2, with a tentative D call TRBD2 (5 bases). V was shortened by 6 bases and J by 0 bases, with 11 bases between the two germline ends. Germline V lookup: CDR1 SNHLY, CDR2 FYNNEI. CDR3 size: 15 residues. As DNA, the CDR3 is TGTGCCAGCAGGGTGGGGAGTTCGAACACCGGGGAGCTGTTTTTT. Translation gives CASRVGSSNTGELFF. Variable domain in full (rest from reference TRBV2 and TRBJ2-2): EPEVTQTPSHQVTQMGQEVILRCVPISNHLYFYWYRQILGQKVEFLVSFYNNEISEKSEIFDDQFSVERPDGSNFTLKIRSTKLEDSAMYFCASRVGSSNTGELFFGEGSRLTVL.

V usage is TRBV6-5 and J usage is TRBJ1-5, with TRBD1 identical over 7 bases. V was pared by 4 bases and J by 0 bases, with 6 bases of the junction left unmatched. Germline V gene sequence: CDR1 MNHEY, CDR2 SVGAGI. The CDR3 covers 16 residues. The CDR3 region is CASSLTGAYSNQPQHF. DNA of the CDR3: TGTGCCAGCAGTTTAACAGGGGCCTATAGCAATCAGCCCCAGCATTTT.

The rearrangement uses TRBV6-1 and TRBJ1-1; D unresolved. Germline-derived CDR1 and CDR2 are MNHNS and SASEGT. This CDR3 is 14 amino acids long. V was cut by 5 bases and J by 1 base, with 11 bases left in between. For the CDR3, the DNA is TGTGCCAGCAGTTCCGCCGACGAGAACACTGAAGCTTTCTTT. This codes for CASSSADENTEAFF.

About this clonotype: Compared with germline, one end of the junction differs, possibly owing to a read error. The gene calls are TRBV2 and TRBJ2-6; D call uncertain. The CDR3 is 16 residues long. Germline CDR1 reads SNHLY; CDR2 reads FYNNEI. The DNA for the CDR3 is TGTGCCAGCAGCCCTGGCGCCGGCTCTGGAGCCAACGTCCTGACTTTC. Translated: CASSPGAGSGANVLTF.

This chain links TRBV29-1 with TRBJ1-2; D is perhaps TRBD1 (5 bases). V was clipped by 7 bases and J by 6 bases, with 18 bases between them. The CDR3 sequence is 13 residues long. The germline V gene has CDR1 SQVTM and CDR2 ANQGSEA. CDR3 sequence (DNA): TGCAGCGCTGCCCACAGGTTTTCGGATGGCTACACCTTC. This translates into CSAAHRFSDGYTF. Complete variable domain (other parts from reference TRBV29-1 and TRBJ1-2): SAVISQKPSRDICQRGTSLTIQCQVDSQVTMMFWYRQQPGQSLTLIATANQGSEATYESGFVIDKFPISRPNLTFSTLTVSNMSPEDSSIYLCSAAHRFSDGYTFGSGTRLTVV.

This rearrangement joins TRBV28 to TRBJ1-3; D uncertain. Germline V lookup: CDR1 MDHEN, CDR2 SYDVKM. The CDR3 runs to 15 residues. Trimming cost V 2 bases and J 0 bases, with 8 bases left between them. CDR3 sequence reads: CASSLGPTSGNTIYF. CDR3 nucleotides: TGTGCCAGCAGTTTAGGGCCGACCTCTGGAAACACCATATATTTT.

There are a few counts of this clonotype. This chain links TRBV19 with TRBJ2-7; 12 nucleotides align to TRBD2. The V segment lost 5 bases and the J segment 6 bases; nucleotides outside the gene matches: 8. The V gene's germline CDR1 is LNHDA and CDR2 SQIVND (reference sequence). This CDR3 contains 15 residues. The CDR3 DNA is TGTGCCAGTAGTTCGGGACTAGCGGGTCGAAGCGAGCAGTACTTC. This gives the protein CASSSGLAGRSEQYF.

About this clonotype itself: One end of the junction is discordant with germline, which a read error may explain. This chain uses TRBV10-2 with TRBJ1-5; 11 bases are shared with TRBD1. Germline V CDR1 and CDR2: WSHSY, SAAADI. The CDR3 sequence is 15 residues long. The CDR3 reads CASSPPGTGGQPQHF. The CDR3 DNA sequence: TGTGCCAGCAGTCCACCCGGGACAGGGGGTCAGCCCCAGCATTTT.

The DNA of the CDR3 is TGTGCCAGCAGCCCGACGGGGATGTTCGGTTCACCCCTCCACTTT. Translated, it gives CASSPTGMFGSPLHF. The genes are TRBV11-1 and TRBJ1-6, with D unclear. Germline CDR1 reads SGHAT; CDR2 reads FQDESV (reference sequence). This CDR3 contains 15 residues. Trimming left V 5 bases short and J 9 bases short, with 17 bases between.

This clonotype was seen at least ten times. This rearrangement joins TRBV5-8 to TRBJ1-1; D gene ambiguous. The CDR3 totals 13 residues. V lost 3 bases to trimming and J lost 4 bases, with 10 bases between them. The germline V gene has CDR1 SGHTS and CDR2 YDEGEE. The CDR3 protein is CASSSRVSTEAFF. CDR3 bases: TGTGCCAGCAGCTCCCGCGTATCCACTGAAGCTTTCTTT.